These T cell receptor beta chains were read from a single sample in a study of technical replicates of blood from a few donors. The assay was immunoSEQ multiplex PCR, and TCRdb's table has in-frame clones only and misses some. The table lists around 76,000 clones, approximately 96% of them singletons. The sample taken for sequencing was T cells isolated from PBMCs. The source is a human donor in good health. Each CDR3 is given with its conserved first and last residue. A D gene is named only where the DNA matches it firmly. Some rows have no size entry. The others give once, few or many, or a class for an expanded clone.

d_gene	j_gene	abundance	v_gene	len	CDR3nt	CDR3aa
TRBD1	TRBJ1-2	-	TRBV27	14	TGTGCCAGCAGTTTATTAGGGGGCTTGGATGGCTACACCTTC	CASSLLGGLDGYTF
-	TRBJ1-2	-	TRBV10-1	14	TGCGCCAGCAGTGAGTCGATCCCGGCAGGAGGCTACACCTTC	CASSESIPAGGYTF
-	TRBJ1-1	-	TRBV27	17	TGTGCCAGCAGTTTGCGGGGGTCGATCCTGGGGAACACTGAAGCTTTCTTT	CASSLRGSILGNTEAFF
TRBD2	TRBJ2-2	-	TRBV5-1	16	TGCGCCAGCAGCACTAGCGGGTTCTGGAACACCGGGGAGCTGTTTTTT	CASSTSGFWNTGELFF
-	TRBJ2-1	-	TRBV4-1	15	TGCGCCAGCAGCCCACCTTCGAGCTCCTACAATGAGCAGTTCTTC	CASSPPSSSYNEQFF
-	TRBJ2-1	-	TRBV9	13	TGTGCCAGCAGCTCCACCACGCGCGTTGAGCAGTTCTTC	CASSSTTRVEQFF
-	TRBJ1-4	-	TRBV28	15	TGTGCCAGCGCACACGAAGCGGGGTTTGGCGAAAAACTGTTTTTT	CASAHEAGFGEKLFF
TRBD2	TRBJ2-7	-	TRBV6-1	14	TGTGCCGCAGGGGCTAGCGGGAGAATTTACGAGCAGTACTTC	CAAGASGRIYEQYF
-	TRBJ1-2	-	TRBV6-1	13	TGTGCCAGCAGTGAAAAAACAGGGAATGGCTACACCTTC	CASSEKTGNGYTF
TRBD1	TRBJ2-1	-	TRBV6-1	14	TGTGCCACCACAGGGGGGTCTACCTACAATGAGCAGTTCTTC	CATTGGSTYNEQFF
-	TRBJ1-1	-	TRBV7-6	11	TGTGCCAGCAGGCAGGGCACTGAAGCTTTCTTT	CASRQGTEAFF
-	TRBJ2-7	once	TRBV4-1	16	TGCGCCAGCAGCCGCCAAAGAGGTGGGAGGCTGTACGAGCAGTACTTC	CASSRQRGGRLYEQYF